The entry below describes one T cell receptor beta chain. Its antigen remains unidentified. This CDR3 region has 19 residues. In germline, CDR1 is LNHDA, CDR2 SQIVND (reference sequence). V trimming: 5 bases; J trimming: 6 bases; junction bases outside the gene matches: 24. These data originate in a study of T cell responses to AZD1222 COVID-19 vaccine. Study-wide results and limits: White British ancestry dominated among donors, who included more females, and clonal diversity was possibly underestimated. Spike-specific TCR breadth rose after two AZD1222 doses, and depth rose as well.

TCRdb keeps only in-frame clones here, not all; method: immunoSEQ multiplex PCR. The sample gives 100,000 to 150,000 clones, about nine tenths of which show up once; about 7% is in the top ten. The sample was peripheral blood, taken on day 0 of AZD1222 vaccination. J is TRBJ2-7 and V is TRBV19, with TRBD1 identical over 8 bases. The TCR was taken from an adult in good health. CDR3 region: CASSGIPAGTGVRSGEQYF. The CDR3 nucleotides read TGTGCCAGTAGTGGAATACCAGCCGGGACAGGAGTAAGGTCTGGCGAGCAGTACTTC.